The T cell receptor beta chain under discussion was sequenced for a study of T-cell memory formation after mild COVID-19. This CDR3 spans 13 amino acids. The ends were cut back, 5 bases at V and 8 bases at J, with 13 bases in the middle. The germline CDR1 and CDR2 sequences are SGHTA and FQGNSA. Study-level findings and limits: Nothing confirmed that second-wave clones peaking on day 37 were specific for SARS-CoV-2. Some SARS-CoV-2-responding clones were already detected in memory before infection. Among contracting clones, CD4+ were mainly CM/EM and CD8+ enriched in EMRA.

In TCRdb, the 5' RACE reads were re-called with MiXCR into one record per CDR3 protein. The table shows under 300,000 distinct CDR3 sequences, with less than 20% occurring only once. The table lists this clonotype with a few counts. Its antigen is unknown. Input material: PBMCs or a T cell subset sorted from them (not recorded which). V usage is TRBV7-2 and J usage is TRBJ2-1; TRBD1 is a possible D gene (5 bases). The clonotype comes from a man aged 18 to 29 who had mild COVID-19 (a few samples of this study predate the infection). Cell type and time point are not known. CDR3 region: CASSASVRDEQFF. CDR3 DNA sequence: TGTGCCAGCAGCGCTTCTGTCAGGGATGAGCAGTTCTTC.